This paragraph reports one TCR beta chain. Antigen unknown. The record originates from a study of T cell responses to AZD1222 COVID-19 vaccine. TCRdb's copy holds only in-frame clones and misses some; the assay was immunoSEQ multiplex PCR. The table includes about 140,000 clones, 92% detected once. Germline assignment: CDR1 SGHTS and CDR2 YDEGEE. V was cut by 5 bases and J by 1 base, with 10 bases left in between. CDR3 length: 13 amino acids. Study results and caveats: Repertoires were obtained only post-peak T cell response. Donors were largely white British and mainly female; clonal diversity was possibly underestimated. Baseline serology detected seropositivity in only 5 to 7 AZD1222 recipients.

Both about-4-week and about-12-week second-dose recipients were combined. The chain recombines TRBV5-8 with TRBJ2-7, with D possibly called TRBD1 or TRBD2 (6 bases each). Sequencing was performed on peripheral blood, taken 28 days after the second AZD1222 dose. The TCR comes from an adult who received the AZD1222 COVID-19 vaccine. The CDR3 reads CASRRGASYEQYF. In nucleotides, the CDR3 is TGTGCCAGCAGGAGGGGGGCGTCCTACGAGCAGTACTTC.